The clone carrying this T cell receptor (beta chain) turned up a few times. The antigen is unknown. These data come from a study of blood T cells in healthy people across ages. Study observations and caveats: Researchers said unsorted PBMCs prevented a conclusive naive versus antigen-experienced comparison. Researchers judged that diversity estimates from one million T cells fell short of true values.

Extracted total RNA amounted to at least 6 micrograms for each sample. This CDR3 region has 21 residues. V was pared by 2 bases and J by 2 bases, with 17 bases of the junction left unmatched. The germline CDR1 and CDR2 sequences are MDHEN and SYDVKM. A second about 6 to 12 cycle PCR used barcoded and J-beta primers. TCRdb redid the calling of the 5' RACE reads with MiXCR, one entry per CDR3 protein. Among hundreds of thousands of distinct CDR3 sequences listed, roughly two fifths were seen once. The sample taken for sequencing was blood. The TCR was taken from a man older than 75 in good health. The J gene is TRBJ2-7, the V gene TRBV28; 14 bases align to TRBD2. The CDR3 sequence is CASSLQRPGQRTSGRPYEQYF. The DNA for the CDR3 is TGTGCCAGCAGTTTACAGAGACCGGGACAGCGGACTAGCGGGAGGCCCTACGAGCAGTACTTC. Together with reference TRBV28 and TRBJ2-7, the CDR3 gives the full variable domain: DVKVTQSSRYLVKRTGEKVFLECVQDMDHENMFWYRQDPGLGLRLIYFSYDVKMKEKGDIPEGYSVSREKKERFSLILESASTNQTSMYLCASSLQRPGQRTSGRPYEQYFGPGTRLTVT.